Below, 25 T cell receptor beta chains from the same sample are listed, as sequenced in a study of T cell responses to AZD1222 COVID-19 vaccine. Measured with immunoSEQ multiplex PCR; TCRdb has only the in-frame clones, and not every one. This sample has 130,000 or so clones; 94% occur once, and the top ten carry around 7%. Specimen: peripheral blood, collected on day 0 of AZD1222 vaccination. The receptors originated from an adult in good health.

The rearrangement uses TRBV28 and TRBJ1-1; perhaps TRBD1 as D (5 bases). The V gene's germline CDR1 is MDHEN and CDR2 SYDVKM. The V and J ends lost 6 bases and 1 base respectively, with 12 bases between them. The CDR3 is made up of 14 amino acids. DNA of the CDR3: TGTGCCAGCAGAAAAGGACAACCGAACACTGAAGCTTTCTTT. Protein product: CASRKGQPNTEAFF.

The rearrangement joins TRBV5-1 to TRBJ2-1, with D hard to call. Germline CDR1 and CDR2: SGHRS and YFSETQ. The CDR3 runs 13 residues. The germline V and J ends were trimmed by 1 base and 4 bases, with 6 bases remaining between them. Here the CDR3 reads CASSLRQYNEQFF. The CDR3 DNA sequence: TGCGCCAGCAGCTTGCGGCAGTACAATGAGCAGTTCTTC.

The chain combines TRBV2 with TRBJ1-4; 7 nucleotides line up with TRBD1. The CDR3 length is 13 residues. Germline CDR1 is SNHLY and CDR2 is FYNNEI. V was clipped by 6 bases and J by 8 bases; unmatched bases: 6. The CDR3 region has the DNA TGTGCCAGCAGAGACAGGGATAGAGAAAAACTGTTTTTT. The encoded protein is CASRDRDREKLFF.

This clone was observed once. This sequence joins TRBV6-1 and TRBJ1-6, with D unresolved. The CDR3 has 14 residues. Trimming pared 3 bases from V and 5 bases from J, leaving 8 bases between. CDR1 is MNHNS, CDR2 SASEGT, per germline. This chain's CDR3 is CASSDSLDNSPLHF. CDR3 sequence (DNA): TGTGCCAGCAGTGACAGTCTAGATAATTCACCCCTCCACTTT.

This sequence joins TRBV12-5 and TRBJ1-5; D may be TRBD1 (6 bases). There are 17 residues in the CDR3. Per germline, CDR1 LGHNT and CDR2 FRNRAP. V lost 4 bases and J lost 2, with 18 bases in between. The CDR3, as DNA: TGTGCTAGTGGTTACACCCCTGGGGGCGTAGGCAATCAGCCCCAGCATTTT. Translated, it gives CASGYTPGGVGNQPQHF.

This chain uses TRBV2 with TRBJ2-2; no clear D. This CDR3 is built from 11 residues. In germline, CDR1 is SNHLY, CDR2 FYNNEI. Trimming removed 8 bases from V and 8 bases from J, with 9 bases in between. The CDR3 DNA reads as TGTGCCAGCGGGTGGCCTGGGGAGCTGTTTTTT. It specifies CASGWPGELFF. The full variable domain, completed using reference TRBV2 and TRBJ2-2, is EPEVTQTPSHQVTQMGQEVILRCVPISNHLYFYWYRQILGQKVEFLVSFYNNEISEKSEIFDDQFSVERPDGSNFTLKIRSTKLEDSAMYFCASGWPGELFFGEGSRLTVL.

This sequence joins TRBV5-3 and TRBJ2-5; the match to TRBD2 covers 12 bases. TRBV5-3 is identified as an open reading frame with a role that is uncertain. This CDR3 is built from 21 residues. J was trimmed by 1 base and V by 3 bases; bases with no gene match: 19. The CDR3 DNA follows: TGTGCCAGAAGCTGGGTGGGGCGACAGGGTCTAGCGGGAGGGCCCCAAGAGACCCAGTACTTC. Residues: CARSWVGRQGLAGGPQETQYF.

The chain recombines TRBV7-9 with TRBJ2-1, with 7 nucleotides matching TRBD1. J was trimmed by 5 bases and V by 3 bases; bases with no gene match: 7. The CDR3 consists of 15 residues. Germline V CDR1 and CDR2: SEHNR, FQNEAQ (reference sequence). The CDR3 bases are TGTGCCAGCAGCTTCGAGACAGGGACACACAATGAGCAGTTCTTC. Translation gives CASSFETGTHNEQFF.

CDR3 sequence reads: CASSQTLRGRVKTGELFF. The CDR3 nucleotides read TGCGCCAGCAGCCAGACACTCAGGGGGCGAGTTAAGACCGGGGAGCTGTTTTTT. The chain employs TRBV4-3 and TRBJ2-2, with 8 bases that match TRBD1. The V and J ends lost 3 bases and 5 bases, in that order; junction bases with no gene match: 14. This CDR3 region has 18 residues. Germline V gene data show CDR1 as LGHNA and CDR2 as YSLEER.

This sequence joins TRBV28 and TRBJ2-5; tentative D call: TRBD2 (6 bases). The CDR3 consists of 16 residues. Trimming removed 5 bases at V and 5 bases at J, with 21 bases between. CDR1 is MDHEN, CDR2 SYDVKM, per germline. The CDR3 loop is CASSQHPMTGGETQYF. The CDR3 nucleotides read TGTGCCAGCAGTCAACACCCGATGACTGGGGGGGAGACCCAGTACTTC.

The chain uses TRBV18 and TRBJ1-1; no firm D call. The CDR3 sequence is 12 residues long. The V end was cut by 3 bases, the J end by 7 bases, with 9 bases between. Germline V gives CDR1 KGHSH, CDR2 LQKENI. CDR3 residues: CASSPGRVEAFF. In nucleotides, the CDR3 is TGTGCCAGCTCACCCGGGAGAGTTGAAGCTTTCTTT.

The DNA of the CDR3 is TGTGCCAGCAGTGTGAATGAAAAACTGTTTTTT. Protein sequence: CASSVNEKLFF. The gene calls are TRBV25-1 and TRBJ1-4; no definite D call. The CDR3 sequence is 11 residues long. CDR1 is MGHDK, CDR2 SYGVNS, per germline. Trimming left V 4 bases short and J 5 bases short, with 2 bases between.

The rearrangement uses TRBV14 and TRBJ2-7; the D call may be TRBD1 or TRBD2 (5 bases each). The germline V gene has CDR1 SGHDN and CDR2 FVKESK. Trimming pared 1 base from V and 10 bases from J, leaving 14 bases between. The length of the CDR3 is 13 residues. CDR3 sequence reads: CASSQGGANSQYF. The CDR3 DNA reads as TGTGCCAGCAGCCAAGGAGGGGCTAATAGTCAGTACTTC.

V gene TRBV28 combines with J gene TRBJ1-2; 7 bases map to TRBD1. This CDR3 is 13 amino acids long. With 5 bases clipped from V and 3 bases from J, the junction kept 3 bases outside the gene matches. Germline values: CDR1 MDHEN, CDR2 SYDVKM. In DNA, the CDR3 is TGTGCCAGCAGTGCCGACAGGGACTATGGCTACACCTTC. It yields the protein CASSADRDYGYTF.

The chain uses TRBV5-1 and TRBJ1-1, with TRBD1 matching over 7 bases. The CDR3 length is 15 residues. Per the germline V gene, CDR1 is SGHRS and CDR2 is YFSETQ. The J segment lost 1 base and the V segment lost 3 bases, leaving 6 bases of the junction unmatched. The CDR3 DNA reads TGCGCCAGCAGCTCCCCGGACAGGCCGAACACTGAAGCTTTCTTT. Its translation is CASSSPDRPNTEAFF. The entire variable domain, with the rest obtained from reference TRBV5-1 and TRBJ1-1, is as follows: KAGVTQTPRYLIKTRGQQVTLSCSPISGHRSVSWYQQTPGQGLQFLFEYFSETQRNKGNFPGRFSGRQFSNSRSEMNVSTLELGDSALYLCASSSPDRPNTEAFFGQGTRLTVV.

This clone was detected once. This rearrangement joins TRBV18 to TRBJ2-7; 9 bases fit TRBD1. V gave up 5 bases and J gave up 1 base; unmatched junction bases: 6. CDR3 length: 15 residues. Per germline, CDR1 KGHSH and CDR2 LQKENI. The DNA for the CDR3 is TGTGCCAGCTCAAGGACCGGGACAGGGTCCTACGAGCAGTACTTC. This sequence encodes CASSRTGTGSYEQYF.

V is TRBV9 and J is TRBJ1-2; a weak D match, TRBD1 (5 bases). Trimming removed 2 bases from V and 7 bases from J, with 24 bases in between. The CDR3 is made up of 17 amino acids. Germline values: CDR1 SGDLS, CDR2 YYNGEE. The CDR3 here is CASSVPAGSPGAGGYTF. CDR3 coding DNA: TGTGCCAGCAGCGTGCCGGCAGGTTCCCCTGGGGCTGGTGGCTACACCTTC.

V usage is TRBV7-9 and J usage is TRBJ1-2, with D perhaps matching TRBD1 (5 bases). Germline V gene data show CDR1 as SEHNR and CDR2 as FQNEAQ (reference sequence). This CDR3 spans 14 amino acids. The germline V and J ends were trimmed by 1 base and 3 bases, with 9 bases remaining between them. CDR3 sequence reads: CASSLVGHHYGYTF. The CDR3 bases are TGTGCCAGCAGCTTAGTAGGACACCACTATGGCTACACCTTC.

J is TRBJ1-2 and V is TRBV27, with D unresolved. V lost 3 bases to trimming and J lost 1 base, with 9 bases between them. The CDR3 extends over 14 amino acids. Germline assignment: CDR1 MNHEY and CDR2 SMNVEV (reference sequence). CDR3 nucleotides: TGTGCCAGCAGTTTTGGACGGATTAACTATGGCTACACCTTC. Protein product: CASSFGRINYGYTF.

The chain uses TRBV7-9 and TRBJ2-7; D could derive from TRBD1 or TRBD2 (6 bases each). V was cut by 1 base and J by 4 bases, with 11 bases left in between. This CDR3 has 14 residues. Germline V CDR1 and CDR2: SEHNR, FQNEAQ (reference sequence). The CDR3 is CASSLGGAGYEQYF. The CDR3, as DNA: TGTGCCAGCAGCTTAGGGGGGGCAGGGTACGAGCAGTACTTC.

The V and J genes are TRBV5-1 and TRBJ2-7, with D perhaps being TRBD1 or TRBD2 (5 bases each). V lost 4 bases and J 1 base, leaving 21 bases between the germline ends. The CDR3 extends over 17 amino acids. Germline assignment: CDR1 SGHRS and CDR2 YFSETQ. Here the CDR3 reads CASSVGDAHQSSYEQYF. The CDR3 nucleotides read TGCGCCAGCAGCGTCGGGGACGCGCACCAATCTTCCTACGAGCAGTACTTC.

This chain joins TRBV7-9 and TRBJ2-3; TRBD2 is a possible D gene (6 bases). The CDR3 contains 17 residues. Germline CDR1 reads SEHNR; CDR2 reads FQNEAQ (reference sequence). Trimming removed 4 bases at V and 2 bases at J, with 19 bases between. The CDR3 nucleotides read TGTGCCAGCAGCTCAGATGAAATAGGGAGGTTCACAGATACGCAGTATTTT. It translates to CASSSDEIGRFTDTQYF.

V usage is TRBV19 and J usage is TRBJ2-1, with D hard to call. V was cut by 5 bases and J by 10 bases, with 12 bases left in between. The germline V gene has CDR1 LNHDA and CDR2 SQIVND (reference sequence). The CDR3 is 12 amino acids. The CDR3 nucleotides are TGTGCCAGTAGTTATTATACTGGGGAGCAGTTCTTC. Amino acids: CASSYYTGEQFF.

The CDR3 DNA is TGTGCCAGCAGCGGAAGACAGGGGGACTATGGCTACACCTTC. It encodes CASSGRQGDYGYTF. The J gene is TRBJ1-2, the V gene TRBV27; 9 positions agree with TRBD1. The V and J ends lost 6 bases and 3 bases, in that order; junction bases with no gene match: 5. The CDR3 totals 14 residues. CDR1 and CDR2 from the germline V gene are MNHEY and SMNVEV (reference sequence).

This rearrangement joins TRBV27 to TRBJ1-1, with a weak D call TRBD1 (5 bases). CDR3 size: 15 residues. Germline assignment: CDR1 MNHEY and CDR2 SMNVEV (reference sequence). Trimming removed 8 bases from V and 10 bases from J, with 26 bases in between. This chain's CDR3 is CASATQGKGTYGAFF. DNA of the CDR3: TGTGCCAGCGCAACCCAGGGTAAGGGGACTTATGGAGCTTTCTTT.